Here is one T cell receptor (beta chain) with its context. As yet, its antigen is unknown. TCRdb's table, derived via immunoSEQ multiplex PCR, lists solely in-frame clones and lacks some. The table lists roughly 29,000 clones, about three quarters of them singletons. Trimming removed 3 bases from V and 4 bases from J, with 16 bases in between. The CDR3 is made up of 16 amino acids. Germline CDR1 is LNHNV and CDR2 is YYDKDF (reference sequence). The data are from a study of STAT3 mutations in large granular lymphocyte leukemia. Findings and limits, study-wide: At least one immunodominant TCR beta clonotype appeared in every T-cell large granular lymphocyte leukemia patient. After therapy, 6 of 18 patients switched clonotypes, all new clones STAT3 wild type. Suggested: STAT3 mutation was not the ancestral event for these clonal expansions.

The TCR was taken from a woman in her 50s with T-cell large granular lymphocyte leukemia. Some clones in this sample may be carry-over from other donors' samples. The chain employs TRBV15 and TRBJ1-3; a possible D gene is TRBD1 (5 bases). Sequencing was carried out using peripheral blood mononuclear cells. The CDR3 here is CATSRGDSGYGNTIYF. In DNA, the CDR3 is TGTGCCACCAGCAGGGGAGACAGCGGATACGGAAACACCATATATTTT.